Included here is one T cell receptor (beta chain) sequence, with context. This clonotype was detected many times. Its specific antigen is unknown. No quality values exist for individual bases; no much larger clone is one base distant. Graves' hyperthyroidism was defined as stable when no progression to ophthalmopathy occurred over 18 months of follow-up. Hyperthyroidism patients were newly diagnosed, with disease duration under 2 months, and aged 18 to 65 years. Patients with uncontrolled infections, other autoimmune diseases, pregnancy or lactation were excluded. Clinical symptoms, serum thyroxine and TRAb, thyroid ultrasound, and orbital computed tomography formed the basis for the diagnoses. Ficoll-Paque density gradient centrifugation was used to isolate PBMCs from approximately 10 ml of fresh peripheral blood. Total RNA was extracted using Trizol reagent, and RNA quality was assessed on an Agilent 2100 Bioanalyzer.

The germline V gene (reference sequence) sets CDR1 to DFQATT and CDR2 to SNEGSKA. Spanning cysteine to phenylalanine, the CDR3 consists of 13 amino acids. The retained sequence is limited to the CDR3, 39 bases, with the frame set at the first base. The V and J ends are trimmed by 0 bases and 2 bases, leaving 7 bases between them. This entry is derived from a study of T cells in Graves' hyperthyroidism and ophthalmopathy (dated by TCRdb to about 2019). Study-level background: Peripheral blood was collected at initial diagnosis, before any treatment. To identify distinguishing TCR V-J signatures, a discovery cohort of 95 to 100 patients was used, comprising 43 with Graves' ophthalmopathy and under 60 with stable Graves' hyperthyroidism. Prospective prediction of ophthalmopathy was tested in an independent validation cohort of some 19 hyperthyroidism patients and 15 to 17 patients who later progressed to ophthalmopathy. The approximately 98 discovery patients were randomly divided into training and test sets at a 7:3 ratio. In about six Graves' hyperthyroidism patients, the study also compared T-cell repertoires from thyroid tissue with T-cell repertoires from blood. Following sampling, methimazole starting at 30 mg daily was given to hyperthyroidism patients, and high-dose intravenous methylprednisolone was given to ophthalmopathy patients. TCR Vbeta CDR3 sequencing of 140 or so peripheral blood samples (under 45 ophthalmopathy, roughly 74 hyperthyroidism and roughly 17 progressor patients) is reported in the paper. The paper as a whole reports these results and caveats: Most expanded thyroid clonotypes (frequency above 0.001) were also found in blood, which suggests that blood repertoires may mirror thyroid immune responses. In validation, progression to ophthalmopathy was predicted by the model with 70.59% sensitivity and roughly 76% specificity, a median of 6.5 months before onset. Ophthalmopathy was separated from stable hyperthyroidism by a 13 V-J signature model, with over 85% sensitivity and about 81% specificity obtained in cross-validation and 80%/75% obtained in testing. Sample size was not statistically predetermined, and blinding of investigators to group allocation was not performed.

The TCR beta CDR3 regions were amplified from the RNA transcripts. The first round of RT-PCR for the TCR CDR3 was performed with the HTBI primer set and the Qiagen OneStep RT-PCR kit. The libraries were constructed in a second round of multiplex PCR and then size-selected and purified. Sequencing of the libraries was done on an Illumina HiSeq2000 using paired-end 100 bp reads. In the source study's methods: SOAPnuke was used to process the raw data, with reads discarded if the reads contained adapters or uncalled bases, had a mean Phred below 15, or lacked an exact constant-primer or identifier match. High-quality paired reads were merged using COPE v1.2.5, and each unique nucleotide sequence was defined as a clonotype. Clonotypes were aligned to IMGT TRBV, TRBD and TRBJ reference segments using MiTCR v1.1. Only V-J combinations with frequency above 0.0001, covering approximately 99% of repertoires, were analysed. The TCS score was defined as F50 (clonal expansion) divided by E x V (chaos), with BLOSUM62-based TCRdist calculated between CDR3 peptides within each V-J. Welch's t-statistics and random forest reduced around 510 V-J features to some 14, which were used in a naive Bayes classifier (R e1071). The similarity between thyroid and blood repertoires was quantified using the Morisita-Horn index. TCRdb ran its own pipeline on the public reads, namely fastp trimming at Q25 and MiXCR clone calling, and kept in-frame beta chains. Duplicate CDR3 protein sequences are folded into a single record with the most common DNA and genes. The V and J calls were determined by TCRdb, not by the authors. In this sample the table shows around 100,000 distinct CDR3 sequences, 47% of which occur a single time. The ten largest clones capture 20% to 30% of the sample.

Recombination joined TRBV20-1 with TRBJ1-2, with TRBD1 tentatively as D gene (5 bases match). This receptor was identified in a man aged 40-49 years with Graves' hyperthyroidism. Specimen: blood. The CDR3 reads as follows: CSARDGGNYGYTF. The DNA is as follows: TGCAGTGCTAGAGATGGGGGGAACTATGGCTACACCTTC.